This passage covers 19 T cell receptor beta chains from one sample sequenced in a study of blood T cell repertoires in COVID-19 (TCRdb year 2020). Library construction relied on the immunoSEQ multiplex PCR assay. TCRdb mirrors the immuneACCESS table, restricted to in-frame sequences. Some clones are absent from its copies; in checked studies, under half trace to an unresolved V gene, and the reason for the others is unknown. Across this sample there are 100,000 to 150,000 clones, with roughly 89% seen only once. The ten top clones hold around 4.2% of the sample. The sample was peripheral blood. These receptor sequences come from a man aged 55 to 70 with COVID-19, enrolled during active disease.

The rearrangement uses TRBV12-5 and TRBJ1-4; D is possibly TRBD1 (6 bases). V was pared by 1 base and J by 3 bases, with 9 bases between. Germline CDR1 and CDR2: LGHNT and FRNRAP. The CDR3 length is 15 residues. The CDR3 DNA reads as TGTGCTAGTGGTTTGGAGGGGGTTCCTAATGAAAAACTGTTTTTT. Protein product: CASGLEGVPNEKLFF.

This clone was picked up one time. The rearrangement links TRBV9 to TRBJ2-3, with a tentative D call TRBD2 (5 bases). CDR1 is SGDLS and CDR2 is YYNGEE in the germline V gene. V was trimmed by 4 bases and J by 1 base, leaving 10 bases between them. The CDR3 runs to 14 residues. The CDR3 DNA follows: TGTGCCAGCAGCTCTTCGAGGGGCACAGATACGCAGTATTTT. Its translation is CASSSSRGTDTQYF.

CDR3 amino acids: CASSFGQLQETQYF. The CDR3 DNA follows: TGTGCCAGCAGCTTCGGACAGCTTCAAGAGACCCAGTACTTC. The chain recombines TRBV5-4 with TRBJ2-5; D possibly corresponds to TRBD1 (6 bases). The length of the CDR3 is 14 residues. Trimming removed 2 bases from V and 2 bases from J, with 10 bases in between. CDR1 is SGHNT, CDR2 YYREEE, per germline (reference sequence).

The chain couples TRBV5-1 to TRBJ2-3; 13 bases match TRBD2. Germline V CDR1 and CDR2: SGHRS, YFSETQ. The CDR3 length is 17 residues. V dropped 4 bases and J dropped 3; count of bases not matched to a gene: 8. The CDR3 DNA reads TGCGCCAGCAGCCCGCAGACTAGCGGGGGGTCTACAGATACGCAGTATTTT. It yields the protein CASSPQTSGGSTDTQYF.

This sequence joins TRBV30 and TRBJ1-6; D possibly corresponds to TRBD1 (6 bases). The CDR3 is 15 residues long. Between the trimmed V and J ends, which lost 2 bases and 4 bases, there was a span of 12 bases. Germline CDR1 GTSNPN, CDR2 SVGIG (reference sequence). CDR3: CAWSTGTAYNSPLHF. The CDR3, as DNA: TGTGCCTGGAGTACAGGGACGGCTTATAATTCACCCCTCCACTTT.

The J gene is TRBJ2-2, the V gene TRBV3-1 (or the pseudogene TRBV3-2); D is unresolved. This CDR3 contains 16 residues. V dropped 4 bases and J dropped 0 bases, with 12 bases sitting between them. Germline values: CDR1 LGHDT, CDR2 YNNKEL (reference sequence). Written as DNA, the CDR3 is TGTGCCAGCAGCCCCCGACATCGCGCGAACACCGGGGAGCTGTTTTTT. Protein product: CASSPRHRANTGELFF.

The chain joins TRBV4-1 to TRBJ1-3; D may be TRBD1 (6 bases). V gave up 0 bases and J gave up 5 bases, with 11 bases separating them. The CDR3 spans 15 residues. The germline V gene encodes CDR1 MGHRA and CDR2 YSYEKL. The CDR3 nucleotides read TGCGCCAGCAGCCAAGAACAGGGTAGAAGAAACACCATATATTTT. This gives the protein CASSQEQGRRNTIYF.

This clone was picked up one time. The V call is TRBV7-2, the J call TRBJ1-1; 7 bases align to TRBD1. Germline V CDR1 and CDR2: SGHTA, FQGNSA. The CDR3 has 14 residues. The V segment lost 3 bases and the J segment 0 bases; nucleotides outside the gene matches: 1. CDR3 loop: CASSFTGVNTEAFF. CDR3 coding DNA: TGTGCCAGCAGCTTTACAGGGGTGAACACTGAAGCTTTCTTT.

The chain recombines TRBV11-3 with TRBJ2-3; no reliable D call. The CDR3 is 13 amino acids. Germline CDR1 and CDR2: SGHNT and YENEEA. Trimming cost V 0 bases and J 4 bases, with 5 bases left between them. The CDR3 protein is CASSLDRADTQYF. CDR3 DNA sequence: TGTGCCAGCAGCTTAGATCGGGCAGATACGCAGTATTTT. The variable domain in full, completed from reference TRBV11-3 and TRBJ2-3, reads EAGVVQSPRYKIIEKKQPVAFWCNPISGHNTLYWYLQNLGQGPELLIRYENEEAVDDSQLPKDRFSAERLKGVDSTLKIQPAELGDSAVYLCASSLDRADTQYFGPGTRLTVL.

The V and J genes are TRBV7-9 and TRBJ1-2, with 10 nucleotides matching TRBD1. V was clipped by 5 bases and J by 1 base; unmatched bases: 7. This CDR3 is 16 amino acids long. CDR1 SEHNR and CDR2 FQNEAQ come from the germline V gene (reference sequence). Here the CDR3 reads CASSPTGTGVNYGYTF. In DNA, the CDR3 is TGTGCCAGCAGCCCCACCGGGACAGGGGTTAACTATGGCTACACCTTC.

The chain couples TRBV7-9 to TRBJ1-4; D perhaps matches TRBD1 (5 bases). Germline loops: CDR1 SEHNR, CDR2 FQNEAQ (reference sequence). The V end lost 2 bases, the J end lost 0 bases, and 10 bases lay between the germline ends. The length of the CDR3 is 16 residues. DNA for the CDR3: TGTGCCAGCAGCTTATTTACGGGGGCAACTAATGAAAAACTGTTTTTT. It codes for CASSLFTGATNEKLFF.

The genes are TRBV12-3 or TRBV12-4 and TRBJ1-2; D may be TRBD1 (5 bases). Trimming removed 5 bases from V and 6 bases from J, with 13 bases in between. CDR3 length equals 13 residues. The CDR3 nucleotides are TGTGCCAGCAGTCCCCAGGGTTTGGATGGCTACACCTTC. The encoded protein is CASSPQGLDGYTF.

Details on this clone: Sequence at one end of the junction differs from germline and may be a read error. V gene TRBV2 combines with J gene TRBJ1-4; a possible D gene is TRBD1 (6 bases). The CDR3 runs to 14 residues. From germline, CDR1 is SNHLY and CDR2 FYNNEI. Here the CDR3 reads CASSEVRGNGKLFF. CDR3 in DNA: TGTGCCAGCAGTGAGGTGAGGGGGAATGGAAAACTGTTTTTT.

The chain recombines TRBV7-9 with TRBJ1-6, with TRBD1 matching 7 bases. CDR1 SEHNR and CDR2 FQNEAQ come from the germline V gene (reference sequence). The CDR3 runs 17 residues. V shed 1 base and J 5 bases; nucleotides not matched to a gene: 8. CDR3 amino acids: CASSLEGQHGDNSPLHF. The CDR3 DNA follows: TGTGCCAGCAGCTTAGAGGGACAGCATGGCGATAATTCACCCCTCCACTTT.

The chain recombines TRBV30 with TRBJ1-5; 10 nucleotides match TRBD1. The CDR3 spans 15 residues. V shed 3 bases and J 1 base; nucleotides not matched to a gene: 3. CDR1 and CDR2 (germline): GTSNPN, SVGIG (reference sequence). CDR3 nucleotide sequence: TGTGCCTGGAGGACGGGACAGGGGAGCAATCAGCCCCAGCATTTT. This encodes CAWRTGQGSNQPQHF.

The rearrangement joins TRBV6-6 to TRBJ1-1; D might be TRBD1 (6 bases). The CDR3 has 14 residues. V was trimmed by 6 bases and J by 7 bases, leaving 18 bases between them. From germline, CDR1 is MNHNY and CDR2 SVGAGI (reference sequence). The CDR3 is CASSQTGTRDEAFF. CDR3 sequence (DNA): TGTGCCAGCAGCCAAACAGGGACAAGGGATGAAGCTTTCTTT.

The rearrangement joins TRBV7-9 to TRBJ2-1; 7 bases agree with TRBD1. Germline V gives CDR1 SEHNR, CDR2 FQNEAQ (reference sequence). The ends lost 2 bases at V and 0 bases at J; junction bases unmatched: 1. The length of the CDR3 is 15 residues. In DNA form, the CDR3 reads TGTGCCAGCAGCTTAAGGGACAGCTCCTACAATGAGCAGTTCTTC. Its protein product is CASSLRDSSYNEQFF.

The CDR3 DNA reads as TGTGCCAGCTCGCGAGGGAACTCCTACGAGCAGTACTTC. This encodes CASSRGNSYEQYF. The rearrangement joins TRBV12-3 or TRBV12-4 to TRBJ2-7, with a weak D call TRBD2 (5 bases). V was cut by 8 bases and J by 0 bases, with 11 bases left in between. The CDR3 totals 13 residues.

The gene calls are TRBV30 and TRBJ2-7; 7 positions match TRBD1. Germline CDR1 is GTSNPN and CDR2 is SVGIG (reference sequence). The CDR3 has 14 amino acids. Trimming removed 2 bases from V and 6 bases from J; junction bases left unmatched: 10. The CDR3 nucleotides are TGTGCCTGGAGTAACAGGGGTTGGTCCCGCGAGCAGTACTTC. It codes for CAWSNRGWSREQYF.